A selection of T cell receptor beta chains follows, all from one sample in a study of CD8 T cells in Susac syndrome. MiXCR was run by TCRdb on the immunoSEQ multiplex PCR reads, yielding one entry per CDR3 protein. This repertoire shows around 180,000 distinct CDR3 sequences, approximately 94% found once; its top ten account for roughly 0.095%. The sample comprised CD4+ T cells from PBMCs. These receptors were collected from a human donor with multiple sclerosis. CDR3s include the opening cysteine and the closing phenylalanine or tryptophan. A D gene is named only where the DNA matches it firmly. Clone size is given for some rows only: seen once, a few or many times, or a class if the clone is expanded.

clone size: -
V gene: TRBV6-5
J gene: TRBJ2-4
D gene: -
CDR3 DNA: TGTGCCAGCAGTTACCTCCCCCTTGCCAAAAACATTCAGTACTTC
CDR3 protein: CASSYLPLAKNIQYF

clone size: -
V gene: TRBV27
J gene: TRBJ2-1
D gene: -
CDR3 DNA: TGTGCCAGCAGCCCCCGCCCCTCGCCTAGCAACTTGGGCAATGAGCAGTTCTTC
CDR3 protein: CASSPRPSPSNLGNEQFF

clone size: -
V gene: TRBV6-2/TRBV6-3
J gene: TRBJ2-7
D gene: -
CDR3 DNA: TGTGCCAGCAGCCACCACCGCGGCGAGCAGTACTTC
CDR3 protein: CASSHHRGEQYF

clone size: -
V gene: TRBV30
J gene: TRBJ2-7
D gene: -
CDR3 DNA: TGTGCCTGGGGGAGGACGGGCGAGCAGTACTTC
CDR3 protein: CAWGRTGEQYF

clone size: -
V gene: TRBV27
J gene: TRBJ2-1
D gene: -
CDR3 DNA: TGTGCCAGCACCCCCCCGGAGAGCTCCTACAATGAGCAGTTCTTC
CDR3 protein: CASTPPESSYNEQFF

clone size: -
V gene: TRBV29-1
J gene: TRBJ1-3
D gene: -
CDR3 DNA: TGCAGCGCCAAGTTGACCACTCGGGGAAACACCATATATTTT
CDR3 protein: CSAKLTTRGNTIYF

clone size: -
V gene: TRBV2
J gene: TRBJ1-6
D gene: TRBD1
CDR3 DNA: TGTGCCAGCAGTGAAGTCCCACCAGGGGGCAATTCACCCCTCCACTTT
CDR3 protein: CASSEVPPGGNSPLHF

clone size: -
V gene: TRBV7-8
J gene: TRBJ2-7
D gene: -
CDR3 DNA: TGTGCCAGCAGCTTAGGAGGGCACGAGCAGTACTTC
CDR3 protein: CASSLGGHEQYF

clone size: -
V gene: TRBV19
J gene: TRBJ1-5
D gene: TRBD1
CDR3 DNA: TGTGCCAGTAGTGTATTCAGGGGGACGGGTCAGCCCCAGCATTTT
CDR3 protein: CASSVFRGTGQPQHF

clone size: -
V gene: TRBV20-1
J gene: TRBJ1-2
D gene: -
CDR3 DNA: TGCAGTGCTAGAGTAGCAAAGGGTGTGGATGGCTACACCTTC
CDR3 protein: CSARVAKGVDGYTF

clone size: -
V gene: TRBV4-3
J gene: TRBJ2-6
D gene: -
CDR3 DNA: TGCGCCAGCAGCCAAGGAGTCGGCGGGAACTCTGGGGCCAACGTCCTGACTTTC
CDR3 protein: CASSQGVGGNSGANVLTF

clone size: once
V gene: TRBV28
J gene: TRBJ1-4
D gene: -
CDR3 DNA: TGTGCCAGCAGTTTGGCGGGACATGAAAAACTGTTTTTT
CDR3 protein: CASSLAGHEKLFF

clone size: once
V gene: TRBV12-3/TRBV12-4
J gene: TRBJ1-5
D gene: -
CDR3 DNA: TGTGCCAGCAGTTTCGGGGGTACGACATATAGCAATCAGCCCCAGCATTTT
CDR3 protein: CASSFGGTTYSNQPQHF